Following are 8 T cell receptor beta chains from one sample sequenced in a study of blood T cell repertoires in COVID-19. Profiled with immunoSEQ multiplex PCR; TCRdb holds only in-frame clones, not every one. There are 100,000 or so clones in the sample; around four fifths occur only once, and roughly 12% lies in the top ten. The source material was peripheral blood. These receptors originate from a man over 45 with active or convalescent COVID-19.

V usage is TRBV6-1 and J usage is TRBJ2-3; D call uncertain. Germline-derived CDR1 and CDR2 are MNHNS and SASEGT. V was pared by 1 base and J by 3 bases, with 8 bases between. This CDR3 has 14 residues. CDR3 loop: CASSEGSWTDTQYF. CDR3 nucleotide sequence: TGTGCCAGCAGTGAAGGGAGTTGGACAGATACGCAGTATTTT.

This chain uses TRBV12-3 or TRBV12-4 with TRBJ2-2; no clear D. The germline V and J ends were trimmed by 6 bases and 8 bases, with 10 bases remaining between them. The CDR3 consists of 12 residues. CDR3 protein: CASSNGRGELFF. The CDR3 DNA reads TGTGCCAGCAGCAACGGCAGGGGGGAGCTGTTTTTT.

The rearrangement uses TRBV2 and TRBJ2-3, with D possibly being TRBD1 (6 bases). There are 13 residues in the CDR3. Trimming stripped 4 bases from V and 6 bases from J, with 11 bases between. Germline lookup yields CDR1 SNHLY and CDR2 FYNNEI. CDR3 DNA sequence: TGTGCCAGCAGTGGAGGGGGTCACGATACGCAGTATTTT. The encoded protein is CASSGGGHDTQYF. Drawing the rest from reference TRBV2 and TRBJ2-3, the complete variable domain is EPEVTQTPSHQVTQMGQEVILRCVPISNHLYFYWYRQILGQKVEFLVSFYNNEISEKSEIFDDQFSVERPDGSNFTLKIRSTKLEDSAMYFCASSGGGHDTQYFGPGTRLTVL.

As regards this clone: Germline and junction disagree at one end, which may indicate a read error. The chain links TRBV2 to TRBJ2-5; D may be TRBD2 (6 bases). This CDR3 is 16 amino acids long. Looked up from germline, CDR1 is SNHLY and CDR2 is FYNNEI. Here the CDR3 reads CASREGDFSWQETQYF. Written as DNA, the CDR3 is TGTGCCAGCAGGGAAGGGGACTTTTCGTGGCAAGAGACCCAGTACTTC.

Here the CDR3 reads CASSKKRASGNNEQFF. CDR3 nucleotide sequence: TGTGCCAGCAGCAAAAAGCGGGCTAGCGGCAACAATGAGCAGTTCTTC. The chain is built from TRBV21-1 and TRBJ2-1; the DNA was not used to check the table's D call, TRBD2. TRBV21-1 is an annotated pseudogene. The CDR3 has 16 residues.

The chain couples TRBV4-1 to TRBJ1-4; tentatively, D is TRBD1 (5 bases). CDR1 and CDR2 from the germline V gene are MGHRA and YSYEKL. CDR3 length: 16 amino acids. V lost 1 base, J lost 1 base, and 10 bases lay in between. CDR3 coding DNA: TGCGCCAGCAGCCAAGTACAGGTCTTAACTAATGAAAAACTGTTTTTT. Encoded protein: CASSQVQVLTNEKLFF.

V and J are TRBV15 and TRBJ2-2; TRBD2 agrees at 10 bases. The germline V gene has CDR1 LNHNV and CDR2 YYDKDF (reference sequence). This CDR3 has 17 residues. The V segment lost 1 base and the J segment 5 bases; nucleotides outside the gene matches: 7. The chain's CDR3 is CATSRGLAGVRTGELFF. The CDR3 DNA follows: TGTGCCACCAGCAGAGGCCTAGCGGGAGTGCGGACCGGGGAGCTGTTTTTT. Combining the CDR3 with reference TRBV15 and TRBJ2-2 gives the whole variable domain DAMVIQNPRYQVTQFGKPVTLSCSQTLNHNVMYWYQQKSSQAPKLLFHYYDKDFNNEADTPDNFQSRRPNTSFCFLDIRSPGLGDTAMYLCATSRGLAGVRTGELFFGEGSRLTVL.

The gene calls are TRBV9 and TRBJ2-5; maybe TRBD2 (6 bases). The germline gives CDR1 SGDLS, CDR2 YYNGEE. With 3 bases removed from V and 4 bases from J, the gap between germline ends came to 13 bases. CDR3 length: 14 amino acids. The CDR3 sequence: CASSARAAGETQYF. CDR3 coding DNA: TGTGCCAGCAGCGCTAGGGCAGCGGGAGAGACCCAGTACTTC. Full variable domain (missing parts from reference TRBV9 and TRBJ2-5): DSGVTQTPKHLITATGQRVTLRCSPRSGDLSVYWYQQSLDQGLQFLIQYYNGEERAKGNILERFSAQQFPDLHSELNLSSLELGDSALYFCASSARAAGETQYFGPGTRLLVL.